This T cell receptor beta chain was recovered during a study of T cell responses to AZD1222 COVID-19 vaccine. Clones were sequenced by immunoSEQ multiplex PCR, and TCRdb holds only the in-frame ones, with some missing. The data contain 27,000 or so clones, roughly 90% of them singletons. A word on this clone: Antigen unknown.

Findings and limits, study-wide: Seropositive AZD1222 recipients at baseline numbered only six or seven. Sampling that yielded the repertoires occurred only after the peak T cell response. Donors skewed white British and female; clonal diversity was possibly underestimated. Unmutated variant regions are reportedly the target of nearly half of TCRs that are spike-specific.

This clonotype was sampled from an adult who received the AZD1222 COVID-19 vaccine. Specimen: peripheral blood, collected 28 days after the second AZD1222 dose.

As DNA, the CDR3 is TGTGCCAGCAGCTTAGGGACTAGCGGAACCGGGGAGCTGTTTTTT. This gives the protein CASSLGTSGTGELFF. This chain joins TRBV11-2 and TRBJ2-2; 10 bases are shared with TRBD2. After removal of 1 base from V and 5 bases from J, the junction contained 1 base not matched to a gene. Germline V gene sequence: CDR1 SGHAT, CDR2 FQNNGV. This CDR3 is built from 15 residues.